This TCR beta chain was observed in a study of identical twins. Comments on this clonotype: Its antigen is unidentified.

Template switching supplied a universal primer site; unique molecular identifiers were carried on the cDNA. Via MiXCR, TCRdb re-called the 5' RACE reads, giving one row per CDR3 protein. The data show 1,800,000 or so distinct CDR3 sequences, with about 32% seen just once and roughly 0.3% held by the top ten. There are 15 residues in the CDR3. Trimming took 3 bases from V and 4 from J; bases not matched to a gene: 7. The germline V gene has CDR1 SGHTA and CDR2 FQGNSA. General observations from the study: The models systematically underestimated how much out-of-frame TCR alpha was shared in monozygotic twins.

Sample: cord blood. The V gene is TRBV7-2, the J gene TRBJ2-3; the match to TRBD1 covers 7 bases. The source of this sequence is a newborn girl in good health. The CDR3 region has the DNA TGTGCCAGCAGCTTGACAGGGTATCCCCCAGATACGCAGTATTTT. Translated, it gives CASSLTGYPPDTQYF. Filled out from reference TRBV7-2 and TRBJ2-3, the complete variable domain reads GAGVSQSPSNKVTEKGKDVELRCDPISGHTALYWYRQSLGQGLEFLIYFQGNSAPDKSGLPSDRFSAERTGGSVSTLTIQRTQQEDSAVYLCASSLTGYPPDTQYFGPGTRLTVL.